This TCR beta chain originates from a study of coeliac disease. Turning to the study itself: Coeliac patients had newly diagnosed active disease, refractory type I disease, or gluten-free diet control.

Measured with immunoSEQ multiplex PCR; TCRdb has only the in-frame clones, and not every one. The sample includes 6,700 or so clones, 65% to 80% seen only once; the top ten take around 4.5%. Findings of the study overall: Largely private TRB repertoires meant most sequences were sample-unique. The authors considered this approach unsuitable for unbiased detection of gliadin-specific T cells. In active celiac disease, intraepithelial and lamina propria TRB and TRG repertoires were less clonal than controls.

Comment on this clone: The antigen remains undetermined.

The source material was lamina propria lymphocytes from the gut. This sequence originates from a woman aged 18-29 years with active celiac disease.

CDR3 nucleotide sequence: TGTGCCACCAGCAGAGATGCCACTAGCGGGGGGCCGGATGAGCAGTTCTTC. Translation gives CATSRDATSGGPDEQFF. The chain has TRBV15 and TRBJ2-1; 12 positions match TRBD2. Looked up from germline, CDR1 is LNHNV and CDR2 is YYDKDF (reference sequence). The CDR3 is made up of 17 amino acids. V shed 0 bases and J 8 bases; nucleotides not matched to a gene: 8. The full variable domain, rest sourced from reference TRBV15 and TRBJ2-1, is DAMVIQNPRYQVTQFGKPVTLSCSQTLNHNVMYWYQQKSSQAPKLLFHYYDKDFNNEADTPDNFQSRRPNTSFCFLDIRSPGLGDTAMYLCATSRDATSGGPDEQFFGPGTRLTVL.